Listed below are T cell receptor beta chains from one sample, sequenced in a study of T cells in Graves' hyperthyroidism and ophthalmopathy. TCRdb re-called the multiplex PCR reads with MiXCR, one entry per CDR3 protein. The repertoire has fewer than 750,000 distinct CDR3 sequences, about 15% of them found once; the top ten carry over 3.5%. Sequenced sample: blood. The receptors here all came from a woman aged 40 to 50 with Graves' ophthalmopathy. The CDR3 runs from the conserved cysteine through the conserved F or W. Rows give clone size only sometimes, using once, few, many, or a class for an expanded clone.

clone_size v_call cdr3_aa
many TRBV6-1 CASSEWRGLAGATYEQYF
. TRBV24-1 CATMGGSSYEQYF
many TRBV12-3/TRBV12-4 CASSFGQGYQPQHF
. TRBV11-3 CASSSGFSPADIQYF
many TRBV12-3/TRBV12-4 CASGRGQPQHF
. TRBV28 CASSFPGDSTYEQYF
many TRBV6-5 CASSLLAHLYEQYF
many TRBV6-2/TRBV6-3 CASSYVQGNEQYF
many TRBV12-3/TRBV12-4 CASSLGVLGKETQYF
many TRBV6-1 CASSEGTGPNTEAFF
many TRBV12-3/TRBV12-4 CASSTTVEETQYF
. TRBV6-1 CASSEGKDYEQYF
. TRBV19 CASSITGANTGELFF
many TRBV2 CASRTGAEAFF
many TRBV11-1 CASSLGLGYGYTF
many TRBV11-2 CASSLGQGRRTEAFF
few TRBV25-1 CASQEGGTGNYEQYF
. TRBV3-1 CASSQGGIEAFF
many TRBV12-3/TRBV12-4 CASSKGANTEAFF
many TRBV30 CAWSVQGDTIYF
many TRBV2 CASNQGFETQYF
many TRBV19 CASSAQGSGANVLTF
many TRBV24-1 CATSDQGQGTYEQYF
many TRBV6-1 CASSRGVAPGGTQYF
few TRBV30 CAWSVRVAGGEQYF
many TRBV12-3/TRBV12-4 CASSFDGVYTEAFF
. TRBV20-1 CSARQVSSAAYEQYF
many TRBV19 CASSIARPGKGNTIYF
many TRBV6-5 CASRNANYGYTF
many TRBV6-1 CASGLHYGYTF
many TRBV6-5 CASSYSKDGTGELFF
many TRBV19 CASTPGSSGNTIYF
. TRBV2 CASRGQGAGEQYF
many TRBV10-3 CAISEAPNTEAFF
many TRBV11-2 CASSSWGRGYEQYF
many TRBV4-2 CASSQDRLVQETQYF